This T cell receptor beta chain is from a study of regulatory T cells in long-lasting Graves disease. Sequencing libraries for TCR beta were prepared with iRepertoire HTBI primers and Arm-PCR of CDR3 regions. One entry per CDR3 protein results from TCRdb running MiXCR on the multiplex PCR reads. In the table there are a few hundred thousand distinct CDR3 sequences, 20% to 25% of which are singletons. Trimming took 7 bases from V and 11 from J, leaving 18 bases between them. This CDR3 has 12 amino acids. Germline-derived CDR1 and CDR2 are SGHNT and YYREEE (reference sequence). This sample's time point: persistent/refractory GD, antithyroid drugs over 5 years with positive TRAb. Researchers made the TCR library from RNA that was extracted from PBMCs.

This sample comprised peripheral blood mononuclear cells (PBMCs), obtained when the disease was refractory, from a patient treated with antithyroid drugs. This chain links TRBV5-4 with TRBJ1-1; no clear D gene. This clonotype was sampled from a woman in her 40s with Graves disease. This CDR3 reads CASPSLGSGAFF. The CDR3, as DNA: TGTGCCAGCCCTTCATTGGGATCCGGGGCTTTCTTT.